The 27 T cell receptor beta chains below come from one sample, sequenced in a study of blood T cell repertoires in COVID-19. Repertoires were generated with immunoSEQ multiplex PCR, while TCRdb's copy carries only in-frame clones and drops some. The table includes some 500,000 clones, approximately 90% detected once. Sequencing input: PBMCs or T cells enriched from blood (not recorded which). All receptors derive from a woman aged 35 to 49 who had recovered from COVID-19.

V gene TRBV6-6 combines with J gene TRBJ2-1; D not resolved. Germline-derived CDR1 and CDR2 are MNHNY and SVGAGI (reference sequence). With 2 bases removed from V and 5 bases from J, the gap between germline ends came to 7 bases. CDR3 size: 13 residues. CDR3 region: CASSYGQDNEQFF. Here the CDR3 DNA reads TGTGCCAGCAGTTACGGGCAGGACAATGAGCAGTTCTTC.

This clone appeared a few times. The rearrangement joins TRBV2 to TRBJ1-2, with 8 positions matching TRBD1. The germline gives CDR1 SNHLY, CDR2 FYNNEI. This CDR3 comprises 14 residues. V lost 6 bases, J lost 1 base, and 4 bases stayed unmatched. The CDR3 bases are TGTGCCAGCAGGGGGACAGGACTTAACTATGGCTACACCTTC. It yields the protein CASRGTGLNYGYTF.

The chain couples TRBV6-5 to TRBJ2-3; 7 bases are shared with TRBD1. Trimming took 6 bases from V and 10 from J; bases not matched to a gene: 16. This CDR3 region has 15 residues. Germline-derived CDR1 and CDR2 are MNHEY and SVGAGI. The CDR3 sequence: CASRLTGSPQGSQYF. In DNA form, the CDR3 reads TGTGCCAGCAGACTGACAGGGTCTCCACAGGGGTCGCAGTATTTT.

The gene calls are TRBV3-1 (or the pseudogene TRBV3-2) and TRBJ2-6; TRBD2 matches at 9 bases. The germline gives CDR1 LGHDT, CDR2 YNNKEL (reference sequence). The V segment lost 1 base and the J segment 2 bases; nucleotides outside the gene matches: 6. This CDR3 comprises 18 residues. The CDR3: CASSQVGGRVAGANVLTF. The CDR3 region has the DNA TGTGCCAGCAGCCAAGTAGGCGGGAGGGTCGCTGGGGCCAACGTCCTGACTTTC.

CDR3 region: CASSGLDQAAPLHF. DNA of the CDR3: TGTGCCAGCAGCGGCCTGGACCAAGCGGCACCCCTCCACTTT. This chain joins TRBV9 and TRBJ1-6; the D is unclear. The CDR3 spans 14 residues. CDR1 is SGDLS, CDR2 YYNGEE, per germline. V shed 3 bases and J shed 11 bases, with 15 bases lying between them. The complete variable domain, with remaining parts taken from reference TRBV9 and TRBJ1-6, reads DSGVTQTPKHLITATGQRVTLRCSPRSGDLSVYWYQQSLDQGLQFLIQYYNGEERAKGNILERFSAQQFPDLHSELNLSSLELGDSALYFCASSGLDQAAPLHFGNGTRLTVT.

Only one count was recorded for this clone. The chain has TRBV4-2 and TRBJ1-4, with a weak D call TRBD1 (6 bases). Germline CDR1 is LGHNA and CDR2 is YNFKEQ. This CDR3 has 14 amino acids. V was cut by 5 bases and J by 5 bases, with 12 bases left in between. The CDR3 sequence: CASSIQGTNEKLFF. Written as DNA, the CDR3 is TGTGCCAGCAGCATACAGGGAACCAATGAAAAACTGTTTTTT.

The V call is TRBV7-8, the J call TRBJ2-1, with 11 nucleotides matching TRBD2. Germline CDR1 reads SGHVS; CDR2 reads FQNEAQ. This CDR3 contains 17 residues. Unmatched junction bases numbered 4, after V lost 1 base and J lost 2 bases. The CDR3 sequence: CASSLGVAGGPYNEQFF. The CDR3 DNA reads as TGTGCCAGCAGCTTAGGAGTAGCGGGAGGGCCCTACAATGAGCAGTTCTTC.

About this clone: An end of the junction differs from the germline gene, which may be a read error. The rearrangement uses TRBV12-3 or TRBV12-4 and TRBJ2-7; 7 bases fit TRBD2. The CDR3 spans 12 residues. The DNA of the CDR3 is TGTGCCAGCAGCCTAGGGGCGGGAGAATGTTTCTTC. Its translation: CASSLGAGECFF.

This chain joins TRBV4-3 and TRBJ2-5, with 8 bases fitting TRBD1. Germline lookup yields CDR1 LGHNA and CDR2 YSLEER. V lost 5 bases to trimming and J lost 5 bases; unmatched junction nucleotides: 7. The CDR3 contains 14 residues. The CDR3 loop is CASSESRGQETQYF. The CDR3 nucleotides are TGCGCCAGCAGCGAGAGCAGGGGGCAGGAGACCCAGTACTTC.

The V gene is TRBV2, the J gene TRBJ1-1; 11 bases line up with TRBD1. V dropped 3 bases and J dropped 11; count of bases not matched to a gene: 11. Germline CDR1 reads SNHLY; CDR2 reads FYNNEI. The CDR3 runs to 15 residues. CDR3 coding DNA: TGTGCCAGCAGTGATTTCCCTGGGACAGGGGGAAAGGCTTTCTTT. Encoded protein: CASSDFPGTGGKAFF.

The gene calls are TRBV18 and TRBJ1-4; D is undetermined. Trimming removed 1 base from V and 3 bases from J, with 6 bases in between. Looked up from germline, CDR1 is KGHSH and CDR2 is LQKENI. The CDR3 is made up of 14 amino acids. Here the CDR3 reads CASSPQAANEKLFF. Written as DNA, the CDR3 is TGTGCCAGCTCACCACAGGCGGCTAATGAAAAACTGTTTTTT.

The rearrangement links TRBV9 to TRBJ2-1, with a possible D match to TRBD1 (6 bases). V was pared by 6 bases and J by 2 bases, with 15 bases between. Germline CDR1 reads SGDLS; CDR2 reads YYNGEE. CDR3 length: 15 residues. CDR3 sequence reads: CASTRGGVPYNEQFF. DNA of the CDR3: TGTGCCAGCACCCGAGGGGGAGTGCCCTACAATGAGCAGTTCTTC.

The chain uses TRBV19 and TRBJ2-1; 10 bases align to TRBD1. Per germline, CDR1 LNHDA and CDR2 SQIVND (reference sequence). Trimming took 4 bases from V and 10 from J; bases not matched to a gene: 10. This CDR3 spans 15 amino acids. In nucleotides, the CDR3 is TGTGCCAGTAGTACCGGGACAGGGGCAATCGTGGAGCAGTTCTTC. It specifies CASSTGTGAIVEQFF. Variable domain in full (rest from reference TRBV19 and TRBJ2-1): DGGITQSPKYLFRKEGQNVTLSCEQNLNHDAMYWYRQDPGQGLRLIYYSQIVNDFQKGDIAEGYSVSREKKESFPLTVTSAQKNPTAFYLCASSTGTGAIVEQFFGPGTRLTVL.

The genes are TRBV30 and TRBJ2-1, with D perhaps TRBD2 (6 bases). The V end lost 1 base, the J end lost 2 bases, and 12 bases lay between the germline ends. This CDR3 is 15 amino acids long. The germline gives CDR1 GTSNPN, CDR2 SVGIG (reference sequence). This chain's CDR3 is CAWSGARTTYNEQFF. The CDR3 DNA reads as TGTGCCTGGAGTGGGGCGCGGACTACCTACAATGAGCAGTTCTTC.

Here the CDR3 DNA reads TGTGCCAGCAGCATGGGACAGATCTATGGCTACACCTTC. As protein: CASSMGQIYGYTF. V and J are TRBV7-9 and TRBJ1-2; the match to TRBD1 covers 7 bases. Per germline, CDR1 SEHNR and CDR2 FQNEAQ (reference sequence). There are 13 residues in the CDR3. Losses at the gene ends were 5 bases for V and 4 bases for J; bases not matched to a gene: 4.

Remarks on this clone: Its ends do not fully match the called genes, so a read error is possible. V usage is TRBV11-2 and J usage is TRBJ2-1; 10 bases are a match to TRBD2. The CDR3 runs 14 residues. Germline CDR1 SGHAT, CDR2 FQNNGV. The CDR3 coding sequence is TGTGCCAGCGGGGGGACTAGCGACAACAATGAGCGGTTCTTC. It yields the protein CASGGTSDNNERFF.

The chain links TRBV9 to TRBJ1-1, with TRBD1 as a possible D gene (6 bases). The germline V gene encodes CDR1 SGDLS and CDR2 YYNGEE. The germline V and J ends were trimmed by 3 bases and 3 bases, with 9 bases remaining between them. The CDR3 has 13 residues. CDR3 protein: CASSGGGHTEAFF. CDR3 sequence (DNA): TGTGCCAGCAGCGGAGGGGGTCACACTGAAGCTTTCTTT.

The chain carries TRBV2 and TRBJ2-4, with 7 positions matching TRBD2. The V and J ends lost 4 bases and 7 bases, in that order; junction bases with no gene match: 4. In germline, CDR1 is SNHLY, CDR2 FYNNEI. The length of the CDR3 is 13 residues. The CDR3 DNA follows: TGTGCCAGCAGTGGGGGGGGGAATAACATTCAGTACTTC. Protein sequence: CASSGGGNNIQYF.

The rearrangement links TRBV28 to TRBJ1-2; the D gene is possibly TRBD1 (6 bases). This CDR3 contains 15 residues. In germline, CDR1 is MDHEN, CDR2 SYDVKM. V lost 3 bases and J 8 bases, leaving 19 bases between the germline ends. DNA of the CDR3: TGTGCCAGCAGTTTGGGGGTGGGGGCGTCGCGAGGCTACACCTTC. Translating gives CASSLGVGASRGYTF.

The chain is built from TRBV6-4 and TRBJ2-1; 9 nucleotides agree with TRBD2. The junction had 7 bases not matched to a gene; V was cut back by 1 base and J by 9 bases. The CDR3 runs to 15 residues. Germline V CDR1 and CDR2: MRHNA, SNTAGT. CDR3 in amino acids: CASSDFASGISEQFF. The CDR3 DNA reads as TGTGCCAGCAGTGACTTTGCTAGCGGGATCAGTGAGCAGTTCTTC.

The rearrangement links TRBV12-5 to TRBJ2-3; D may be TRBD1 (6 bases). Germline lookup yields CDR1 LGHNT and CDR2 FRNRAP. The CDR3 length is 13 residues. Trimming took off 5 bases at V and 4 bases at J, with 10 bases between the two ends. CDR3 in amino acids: CASGPGDPDTQYF. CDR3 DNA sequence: TGTGCTAGTGGTCCAGGGGATCCAGATACGCAGTATTTT.

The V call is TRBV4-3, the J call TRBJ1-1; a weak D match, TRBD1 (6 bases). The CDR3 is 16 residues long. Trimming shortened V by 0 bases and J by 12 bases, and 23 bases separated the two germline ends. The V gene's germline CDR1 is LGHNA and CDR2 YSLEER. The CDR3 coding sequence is TGCGCCAGCAGCCAAGATCGCGGGGGGTTCTACAGGGAAACTTTCTTT. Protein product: CASSQDRGGFYRETFF.

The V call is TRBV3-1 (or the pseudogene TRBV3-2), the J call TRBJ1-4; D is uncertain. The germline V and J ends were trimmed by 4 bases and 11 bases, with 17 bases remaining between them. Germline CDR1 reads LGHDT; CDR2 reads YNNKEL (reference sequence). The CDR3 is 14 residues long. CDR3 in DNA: TGTGCCAGCAGCCGGGTGGCGGGTGAGGAGAAACTGTTTTTT. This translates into CASSRVAGEEKLFF.

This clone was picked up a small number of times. The CDR3 sequence is CASSQGAAINYGYTF. CDR3 bases: TGCGCCAGCAGCCAAGGGGCCGCTATTAACTATGGCTACACCTTC. The chain combines TRBV4-1 with TRBJ1-2; unclear D gene. Germline CDR1 is MGHRA and CDR2 is YSYEKL. The CDR3 runs 15 residues. V gave up 1 base and J gave up 1 base, with 10 bases separating them.

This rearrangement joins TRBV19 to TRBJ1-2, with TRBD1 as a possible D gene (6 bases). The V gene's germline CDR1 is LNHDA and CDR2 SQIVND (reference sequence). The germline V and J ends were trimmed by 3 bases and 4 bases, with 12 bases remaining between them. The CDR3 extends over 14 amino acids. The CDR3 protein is CASSIGTGPYGYTF. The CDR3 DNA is TGTGCCAGTAGTATTGGAACAGGGCCCTATGGCTACACCTTC.

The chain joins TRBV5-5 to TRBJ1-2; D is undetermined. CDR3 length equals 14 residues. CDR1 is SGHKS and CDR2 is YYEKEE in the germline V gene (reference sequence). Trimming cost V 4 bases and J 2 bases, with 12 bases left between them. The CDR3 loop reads CASSPVAENYGYTF. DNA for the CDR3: TGTGCCAGCAGCCCGGTTGCGGAAAACTATGGCTACACCTTC.

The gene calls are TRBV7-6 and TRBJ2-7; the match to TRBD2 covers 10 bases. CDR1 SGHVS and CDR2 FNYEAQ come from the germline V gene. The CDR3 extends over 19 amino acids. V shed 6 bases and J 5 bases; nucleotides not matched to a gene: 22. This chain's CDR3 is CASSPIYSRSGRALHEQYF. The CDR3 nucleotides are TGTGCCAGCAGTCCAATCTATTCCCGGAGCGGGAGGGCCCTCCACGAGCAGTACTTC.